A selection of T cell receptor beta chains follows, all from one sample in a study of blood T cell repertoires in COVID-19. Produced via immunoSEQ multiplex PCR; TCRdb's table is partial and in-frame only. The repertoire has some 150,000 clones, about 88% of them found once; the top ten carry about 10%. The specimen sequenced was peripheral blood. These receptors all stem from a man aged 45 to 65 with active or convalescent COVID-19. Each CDR3 is given with its conserved first and last residue. D genes are given only for firm matches. Size tells how often a clone was seen (once, few, many) or the class of an expanded clone, and some rows leave it out.

clone_size,v_call,j_call,d_call,cdr3_nt,cdr3_aa
.,TRBV24-1,TRBJ2-2,TRBD1,TGTGCCACCAGTGATCCGGGACAGGGAAAGATGACCGGGGAGCTGTTTTTT,CATSDPGQGKMTGELFF
.,TRBV12-3/TRBV12-4,TRBJ1-2,.,TGTGCCAGCAGTTTGGGGGGGCCTCTCTACACCTTC,CASSLGGPLYTF
.,TRBV6-1,TRBJ2-7,TRBD1,TGTGCCAGCAGTGAGCAGGGGGCGGGCGAGCAGTACTTC,CASSEQGAGEQYF
.,TRBV9,TRBJ2-1,TRBD2,TGTGCCAGCAGCGTAGGCGGGACTAATGATGAGCAGTTCTTC,CASSVGGTNDEQFF
.,TRBV9,TRBJ2-2,TRBD2,TGTGCCAGCAGCGGCCTCACTGGGGGGGCCGGGGAGCTGTTTTTT,CASSGLTGGAGELFF
.,TRBV9,TRBJ2-7,TRBD1,TGTGCCAGCAGCCCCGGGACAGGGCGAACCTACGAGCAGTACTTC,CASSPGTGRTYEQYF
.,TRBV18,TRBJ2-2,.,TGTGCCAGCTCACAAGTCGGTCTCACCGGGGAGCTGTTTTTT,CASSQVGLTGELFF
.,TRBV3-1/TRBV3-2,TRBJ2-5,TRBD2,TGTGCCAGCAGCCCCGCGGGGGGCTACTCCGGGGAGACCCAGTACTTC,CASSPAGGYSGETQYF
.,TRBV5-8,TRBJ2-7,TRBD1,TGTGCCAGCAGCCCCAGGGGGTACCCAACCTACGAGCAGTACTTC,CASSPRGYPTYEQYF
.,TRBV7-9,TRBJ1-2,.,TGTGCCAGCAGCTCGTCACAGGGAAATTTTGGCTACACCTTC,CASSSSQGNFGYTF
.,TRBV27,TRBJ2-1,TRBD1,TGTGCCAGCAGATCCGGGACAGGGTCCTACAATGAGCAGTTCTTC,CASRSGTGSYNEQFF
.,TRBV18,TRBJ1-5,.,TGTGCCAGCTCACCCGGGGGTCCAGGTCAGCCCCAGCATTTT,CASSPGGPGQPQHF
.,TRBV7-2,TRBJ2-3,TRBD2,TGTGCCAGCAGACTAGCGGGAGGGCCCTCAGATACGCAGTATTTT,CASRLAGGPSDTQYF
.,TRBV18,TRBJ2-4,.,TGTGCCAGCTCACCAAATTGGGACAATCTAGCCAAAAACATTCAGTACTTC,CASSPNWDNLAKNIQYF
.,TRBV4-1,TRBJ2-7,TRBD2,TGCGCCAGCAGCTCTTCTAGCGGGGGGTTAGACGAGCAGTACTTC,CASSSSSGGLDEQYF
.,TRBV7-2,TRBJ2-2,.,TGTGCCAGCAGCTTAGCCGGACAGAACACCGGGGAGCTGTTTTTT,CASSLAGQNTGELFF
.,TRBV7-2,TRBJ1-3,.,TGTGCCAGCAGCTTAGACTACAGGGCTGGAAACACCATATATTTT,CASSLDYRAGNTIYF
.,TRBV24-1,TRBJ2-2,TRBD1,TGTGCCACGCGGGCGGGACAGGGGTTTCCCGGGGAGCTGTTTTTT,CATRAGQGFPGELFF
.,TRBV6-5,TRBJ1-3,TRBD1,TGTGCCAGCAGTCGACAGGGTAACTCTGGAAACACCATATATTTT,CASSRQGNSGNTIYF
.,TRBV14,TRBJ2-7,.,TGTGCCAGCAGCCAAGGGAAACAGGGAGTATACGAGCAGTACTTC,CASSQGKQGVYEQYF
.,TRBV6-6,TRBJ2-7,TRBD1,TGTGCCAGCAGTCGAAGGACAGGGGCGCACTCCTACGAGCAGTACTTC,CASSRRTGAHSYEQYF
.,TRBV2,TRBJ1-2,.,TGTGCCAGCAGTGCCGGGAGAAGCTATGGCTACACCTTC,CASSAGRSYGYTF
.,TRBV6-5,TRBJ2-7,TRBD1,TGTGCCAGCTACAGGGGGCACGAGCAGTACTTC,CASYRGHEQYF
once,TRBV4-3,TRBJ2-3,TRBD2,TGCGCCAGCAGCACGCGGACTAGCGGGACTCTAGATACGCAGTATTTT,CASSTRTSGTLDTQYF